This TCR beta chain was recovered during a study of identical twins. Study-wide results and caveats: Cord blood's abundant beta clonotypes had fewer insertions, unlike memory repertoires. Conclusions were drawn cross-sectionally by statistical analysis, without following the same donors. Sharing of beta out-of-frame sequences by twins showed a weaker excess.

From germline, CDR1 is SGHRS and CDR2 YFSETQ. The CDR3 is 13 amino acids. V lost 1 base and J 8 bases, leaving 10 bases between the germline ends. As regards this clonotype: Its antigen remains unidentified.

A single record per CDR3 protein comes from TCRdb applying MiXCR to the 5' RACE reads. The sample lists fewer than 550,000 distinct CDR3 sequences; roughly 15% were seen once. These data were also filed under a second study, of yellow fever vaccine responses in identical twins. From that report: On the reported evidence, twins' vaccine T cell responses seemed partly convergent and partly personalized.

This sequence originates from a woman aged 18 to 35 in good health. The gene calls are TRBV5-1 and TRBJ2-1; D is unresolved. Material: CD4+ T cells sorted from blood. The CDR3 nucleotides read TGCGCCAGCAGCTTGAAAGTTGACCATGAGCAGTTCTTC. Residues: CASSLKVDHEQFF. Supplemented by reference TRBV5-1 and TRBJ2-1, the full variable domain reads KAGVTQTPRYLIKTRGQQVTLSCSPISGHRSVSWYQQTPGQGLQFLFEYFSETQRNKGNFPGRFSGRQFSNSRSEMNVSTLELGDSALYLCASSLKVDHEQFFGPGTRLTVL.